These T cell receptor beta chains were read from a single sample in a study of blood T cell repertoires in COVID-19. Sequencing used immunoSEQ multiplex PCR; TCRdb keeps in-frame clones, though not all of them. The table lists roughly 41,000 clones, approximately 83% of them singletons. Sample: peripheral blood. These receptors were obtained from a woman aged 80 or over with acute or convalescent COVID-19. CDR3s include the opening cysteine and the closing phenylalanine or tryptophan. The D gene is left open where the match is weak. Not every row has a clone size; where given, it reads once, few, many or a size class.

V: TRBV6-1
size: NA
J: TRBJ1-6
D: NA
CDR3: CASSGGAGASGSPLHF
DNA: TGTGCCAGCAGTGGAGGTGCGGGGGCCAGCGGTTCACCCCTCCACTTT

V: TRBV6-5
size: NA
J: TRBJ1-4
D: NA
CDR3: CASSYSRAGENEKLFF
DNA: TGTGCCAGCAGTTACTCGAGGGCAGGGGAGAATGAAAAACTGTTTTTT

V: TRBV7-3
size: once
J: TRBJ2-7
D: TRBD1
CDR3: CVSSLTGQGNHEQYF
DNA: TGTGTCAGCAGCTTAACGGGACAGGGTAACCACGAGCAGTACTTC

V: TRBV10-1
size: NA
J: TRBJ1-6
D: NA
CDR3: CASNKFRELNSPLHF
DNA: TGCGCCAGCAATAAGTTTAGGGAGCTTAATTCACCCCTCCACTTT

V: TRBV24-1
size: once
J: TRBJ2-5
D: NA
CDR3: CATSDSRSGKETQYF
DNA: TGTGCCACCAGTGATTCCCGAAGCGGAAAAGAGACCCAGTACTTC

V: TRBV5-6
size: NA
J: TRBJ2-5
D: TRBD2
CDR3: CASRLNLLAGGPAQETQYF
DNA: TGTGCCAGCAGACTGAACCTACTAGCGGGGGGACCAGCCCAAGAGACCCAGTACTTC

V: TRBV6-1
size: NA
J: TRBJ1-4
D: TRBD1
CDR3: CASSEDRGREMRKNEKLFF
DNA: TGTGCCAGCAGTGAAGACAGGGGGCGCGAGATGCGAAAGAATGAAAAACTGTTTTTT

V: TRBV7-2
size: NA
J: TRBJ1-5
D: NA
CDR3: CASSLEGVGGQPQHF
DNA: TGTGCCAGCAGCTTAGAAGGGGTGGGAGGTCAGCCCCAGCATTTT

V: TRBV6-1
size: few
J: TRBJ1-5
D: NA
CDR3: CASSEGGESNQPQHF
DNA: TGTGCCAGCAGTGAAGGTGGGGAGAGCAATCAGCCCCAGCATTTT

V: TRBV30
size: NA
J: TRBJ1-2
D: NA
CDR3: CAWTFTGIEGYTF
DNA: TGTGCCTGGACCTTTACCGGGATCGAGGGCTACACCTTC

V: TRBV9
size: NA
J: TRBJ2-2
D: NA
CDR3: CASREGNTNTGELFF
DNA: TGTGCCAGCAGGGAGGGGAATACCAACACCGGGGAGCTGTTTTTT

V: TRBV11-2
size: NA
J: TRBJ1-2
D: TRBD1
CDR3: CASSFGRTGGHYGYTF
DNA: TGTGCCAGCAGCTTCGGAAGGACAGGGGGACACTATGGCTACACCTTC

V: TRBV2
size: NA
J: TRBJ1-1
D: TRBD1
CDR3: CASSKLFPGQVLVEAFF
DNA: TGTGCCAGCAGTAAATTATTTCCGGGACAGGTATTGGTTGAAGCTTTCTTT

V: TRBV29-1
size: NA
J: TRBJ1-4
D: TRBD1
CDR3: CSVDRGRGEKLFF
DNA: TGCAGCGTTGACAGGGGGCGCGGTGAAAAACTGTTTTTT

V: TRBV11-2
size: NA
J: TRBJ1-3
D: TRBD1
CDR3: CASSLRDSSGNTIYF
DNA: TGTGCCAGCAGCTTACGGGACAGCTCTGGAAACACCATATATTTT

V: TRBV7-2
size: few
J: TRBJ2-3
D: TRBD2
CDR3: CASSLSGGMTDTQYF
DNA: TGTGCCAGCAGCCTTAGCGGGGGGATGACAGATACGCAGTATTTT

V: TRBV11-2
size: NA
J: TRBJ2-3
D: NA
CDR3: CASSLNAESTDTQYF
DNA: TGTGCCAGCAGCTTAAATGCCGAGAGCACAGATACGCAGTATTTT

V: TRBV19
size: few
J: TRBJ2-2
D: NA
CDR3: CASSIRLRRGTGELFF
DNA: TGTGCCAGTAGTATAAGGCTACGGCGGGGCACCGGGGAGCTGTTTTTT

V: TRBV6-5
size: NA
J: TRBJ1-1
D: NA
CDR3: CASSSQRGEAFF
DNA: TGTGCCAGCAGCTCTCAGCGGGGTGAAGCTTTCTTT

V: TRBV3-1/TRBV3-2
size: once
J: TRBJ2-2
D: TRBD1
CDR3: CASSQYNPGQGNTGELFF
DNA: TGTGCCAGCAGCCAATATAACCCGGGACAGGGGAACACCGGGGAGCTGTTTTTT

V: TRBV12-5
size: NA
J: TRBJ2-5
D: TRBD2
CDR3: CASGSREETYQETQYF
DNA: TGTGCTAGTGGCTCACGGGAGGAGACGTACCAAGAGACCCAGTACTTC

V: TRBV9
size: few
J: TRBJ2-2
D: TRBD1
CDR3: CASSSLRDRDLTGELFF
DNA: TGTGCCAGCAGCTCCCTCCGGGACAGGGATTTGACCGGGGAGCTGTTTTTT

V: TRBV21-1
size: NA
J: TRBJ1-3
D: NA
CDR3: CASSHRDRGHPSDSGNTIYF
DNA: TGTGCCAGCAGCCACCGGGACAGGGGACATCCCTCAGACTCTGGAAACACCATATATTTT

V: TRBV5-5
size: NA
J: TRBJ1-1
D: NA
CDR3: CASSLGLDEAFF
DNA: TGTGCCAGCAGCTTGGGGTTAGATGAAGCTTTCTTT

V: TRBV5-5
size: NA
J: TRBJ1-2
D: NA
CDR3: CASRVFTENYGYTF
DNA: TGTGCCAGCCGCGTCTTCACCGAGAACTATGGCTACACCTTC